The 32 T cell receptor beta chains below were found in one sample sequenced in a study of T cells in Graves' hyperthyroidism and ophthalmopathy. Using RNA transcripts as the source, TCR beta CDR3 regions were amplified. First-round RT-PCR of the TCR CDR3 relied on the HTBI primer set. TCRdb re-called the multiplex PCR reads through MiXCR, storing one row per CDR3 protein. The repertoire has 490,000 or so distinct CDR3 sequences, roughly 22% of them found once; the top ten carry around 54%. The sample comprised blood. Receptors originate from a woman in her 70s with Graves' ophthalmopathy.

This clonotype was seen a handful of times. CDR3 bases: TGTGCCAGCACAGGTCGAGACAGGGGATATGGCTACACCTTC. Its translation is CASTGRDRGYGYTF. The chain is built from TRBV19 and TRBJ1-2, with 8 bases lining up with TRBD1. CDR1 and CDR2 (germline): LNHDA, SQIVND (reference sequence). CDR3 length: 14 residues. V gave up 9 bases and J gave up 5 bases; unmatched junction bases: 11.

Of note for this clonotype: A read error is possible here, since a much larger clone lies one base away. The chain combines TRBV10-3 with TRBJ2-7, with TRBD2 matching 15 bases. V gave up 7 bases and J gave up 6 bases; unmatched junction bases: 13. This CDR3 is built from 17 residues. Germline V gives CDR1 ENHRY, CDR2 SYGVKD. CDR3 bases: TGTGCCATCAATCCCGGGACTAGCGGGAGGTCTCTCCGCGAGCAGTACTTC. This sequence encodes CAINPGTSGRSLREQYF.

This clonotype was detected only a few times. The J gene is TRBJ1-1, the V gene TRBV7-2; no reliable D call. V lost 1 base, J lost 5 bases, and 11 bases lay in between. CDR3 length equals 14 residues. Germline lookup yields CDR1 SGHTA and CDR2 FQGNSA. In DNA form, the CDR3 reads TGTGCCAGCAGCTTAGGTGCCAGGCGGACTGAAGCTTTCTTT. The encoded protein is CASSLGARRTEAFF. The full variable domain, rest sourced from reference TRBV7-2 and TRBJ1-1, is GAGVSQSPSNKVTEKGKDVELRCDPISGHTALYWYRQSLGQGLEFLIYFQGNSAPDKSGLPSDRFSAERTGGSVSTLTIQRTQQEDSAVYLCASSLGARRTEAFFGQGTRLTVV.

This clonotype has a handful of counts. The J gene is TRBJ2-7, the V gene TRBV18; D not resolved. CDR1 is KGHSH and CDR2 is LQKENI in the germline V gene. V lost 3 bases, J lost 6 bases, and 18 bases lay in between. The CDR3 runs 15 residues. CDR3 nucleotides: TGTGCCAGCTCACCGTCGAGAGTATCGTCGGGCGAGCAGTACTTC. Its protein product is CASSPSRVSSGEQYF.

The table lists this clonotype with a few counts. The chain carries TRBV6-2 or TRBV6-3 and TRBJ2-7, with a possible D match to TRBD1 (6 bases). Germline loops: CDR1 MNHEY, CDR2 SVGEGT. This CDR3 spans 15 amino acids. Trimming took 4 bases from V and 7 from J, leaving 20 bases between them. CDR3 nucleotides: TGTGCCAGCAGTTTTTCAGGGACAATTCCTAGTGAGCAGTACTTC. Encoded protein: CASSFSGTIPSEQYF.

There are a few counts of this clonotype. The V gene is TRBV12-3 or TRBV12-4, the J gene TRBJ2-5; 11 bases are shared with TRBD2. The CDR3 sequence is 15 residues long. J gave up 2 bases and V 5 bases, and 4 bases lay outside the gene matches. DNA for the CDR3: TGTGCCAGCAGTAAGGGACTAGCGGCTCAAGAGACCCAGTACTTC. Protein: CASSKGLAAQETQYF.

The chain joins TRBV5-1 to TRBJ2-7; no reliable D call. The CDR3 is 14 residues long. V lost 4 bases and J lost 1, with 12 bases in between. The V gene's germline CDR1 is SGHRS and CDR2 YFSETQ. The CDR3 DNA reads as TGCGCCAGCAGCCCCATGTCCGCTTCCTACGAGCAGTACTTC. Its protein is CASSPMSASYEQYF.

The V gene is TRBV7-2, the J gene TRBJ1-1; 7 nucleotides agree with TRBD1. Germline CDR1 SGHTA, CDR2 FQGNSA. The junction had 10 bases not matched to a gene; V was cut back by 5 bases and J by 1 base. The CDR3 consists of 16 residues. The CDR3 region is CASSQDLRTGNTEAFF. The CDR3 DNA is TGTGCCAGCAGCCAAGATCTTAGGACAGGGAACACTGAAGCTTTCTTT.

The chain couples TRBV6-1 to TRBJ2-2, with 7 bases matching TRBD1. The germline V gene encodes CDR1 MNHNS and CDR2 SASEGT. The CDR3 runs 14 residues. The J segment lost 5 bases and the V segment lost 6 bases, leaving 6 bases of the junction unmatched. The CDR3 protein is CASRTGAGTGELFF. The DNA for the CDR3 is TGTGCCAGCAGAACAGGGGCAGGGACCGGGGAGCTGTTTTTT.

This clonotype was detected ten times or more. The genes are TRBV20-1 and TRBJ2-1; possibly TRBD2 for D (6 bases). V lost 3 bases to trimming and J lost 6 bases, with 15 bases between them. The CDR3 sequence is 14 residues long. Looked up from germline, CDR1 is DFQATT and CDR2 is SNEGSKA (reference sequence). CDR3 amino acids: CSARGGARLNEQFF. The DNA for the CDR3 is TGCAGTGCTAGGGGGGGAGCCCGTCTCAATGAGCAGTTCTTC.

The CDR3 spells CSARELAGDEQYF. Here the CDR3 DNA reads TGCAGTGCTAGAGAGCTAGCGGGAGACGAGCAGTACTTC. The chain employs TRBV20-1 and TRBJ2-7; 10 bases align to TRBD2. J was trimmed by 5 bases and V by 0 bases; bases with no gene match: 1. The CDR3 spans 13 residues. Germline lookup yields CDR1 DFQATT and CDR2 SNEGSKA (reference sequence).

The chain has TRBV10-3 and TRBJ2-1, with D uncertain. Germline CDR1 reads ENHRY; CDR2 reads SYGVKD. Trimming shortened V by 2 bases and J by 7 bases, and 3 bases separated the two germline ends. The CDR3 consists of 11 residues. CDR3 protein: CAISEVNEQFF. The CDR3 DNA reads TGTGCCATCAGTGAGGTGAATGAGCAGTTCTTC.

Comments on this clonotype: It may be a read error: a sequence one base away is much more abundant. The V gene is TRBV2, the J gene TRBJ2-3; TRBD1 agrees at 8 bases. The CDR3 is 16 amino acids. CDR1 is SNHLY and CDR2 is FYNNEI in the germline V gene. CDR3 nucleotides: TGTGCCAGCAGCCCCGGCAGGGCAGGGGGCACAGGTACGCAGTATTTT. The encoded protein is CASSPGRAGGTGTQYF.

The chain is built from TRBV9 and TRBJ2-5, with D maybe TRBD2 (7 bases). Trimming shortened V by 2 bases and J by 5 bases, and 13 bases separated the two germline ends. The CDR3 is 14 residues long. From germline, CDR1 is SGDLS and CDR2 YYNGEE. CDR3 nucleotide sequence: TGTGCCAGCAGCGTTTCACAGGGAGGGGAGACCCAGTACTTC. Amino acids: CASSVSQGGETQYF.

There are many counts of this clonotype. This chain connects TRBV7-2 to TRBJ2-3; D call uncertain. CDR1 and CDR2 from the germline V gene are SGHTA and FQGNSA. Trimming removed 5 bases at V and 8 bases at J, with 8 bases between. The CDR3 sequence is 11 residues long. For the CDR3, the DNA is TGTGCCAGCAGCAATGGTCGTACGCAGTATTTT. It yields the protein CASSNGRTQYF.

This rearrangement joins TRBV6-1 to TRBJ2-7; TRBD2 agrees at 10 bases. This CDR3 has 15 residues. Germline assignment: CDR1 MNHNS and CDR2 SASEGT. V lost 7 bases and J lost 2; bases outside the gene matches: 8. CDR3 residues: CASNHFSGRTYEQYF. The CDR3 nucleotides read TGTGCCAGCAACCATTTTAGCGGGAGGACCTACGAGCAGTACTTC.

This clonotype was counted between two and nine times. The CDR3 DNA follows: TGTGCCAGCTTGCGATTGGCGAATGAAAAACTGTTTTTT. Its translation: CASLRLANEKLFF. The chain recombines TRBV6-1 with TRBJ1-4; D is uncertain. This CDR3 has 13 residues. V lost 8 bases to trimming and J lost 5 bases, with 12 bases between them. Germline CDR1 is MNHNS and CDR2 is SASEGT.

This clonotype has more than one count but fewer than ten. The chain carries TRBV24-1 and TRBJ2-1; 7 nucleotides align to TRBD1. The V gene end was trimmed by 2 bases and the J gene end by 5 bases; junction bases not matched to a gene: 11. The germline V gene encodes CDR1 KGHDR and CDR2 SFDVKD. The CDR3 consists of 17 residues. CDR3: CATSDSTRTGRDNEQFF. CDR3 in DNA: TGTGCCACCAGTGATTCGACAAGGACAGGACGAGACAATGAGCAGTTCTTC.

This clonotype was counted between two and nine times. CDR3 protein: CASRGQGTAYGYTF. In DNA, the CDR3 is TGTGCCAGCAGGGGTCAAGGGACAGCCTATGGCTACACCTTC. The chain joins TRBV28 to TRBJ1-2; 7 bases match TRBD1. This CDR3 has 14 amino acids. V shed 6 bases, J shed 4 bases, and the junction held 8 bases outside the gene matches. Germline V gene data show CDR1 as MDHEN and CDR2 as SYDVKM.

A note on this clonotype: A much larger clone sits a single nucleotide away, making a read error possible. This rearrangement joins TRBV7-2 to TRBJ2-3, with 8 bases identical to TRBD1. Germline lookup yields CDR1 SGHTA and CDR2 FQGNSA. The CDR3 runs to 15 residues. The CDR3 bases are TGTGCCAGCACCCGGACAGGGCTTAGCACAGATGCGCAGTATTTT. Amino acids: CASTRTGLSTDAQYF.

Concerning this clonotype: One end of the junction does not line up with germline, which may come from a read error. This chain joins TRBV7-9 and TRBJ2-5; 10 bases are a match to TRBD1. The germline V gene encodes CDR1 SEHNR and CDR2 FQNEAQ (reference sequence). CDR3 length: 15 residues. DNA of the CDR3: TGCGCCAGCAGCCAGCCCGGGACAGGGGCAGAGACCCAGTACTTC. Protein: CASSQPGTGAETQYF.

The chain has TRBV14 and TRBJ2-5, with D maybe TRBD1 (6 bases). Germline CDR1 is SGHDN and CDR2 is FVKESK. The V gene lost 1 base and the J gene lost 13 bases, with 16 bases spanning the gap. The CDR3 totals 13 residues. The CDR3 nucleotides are TGTGCCAGCAGCCAAGCGGGCAGGGGAATTGGGTACTTC. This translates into CASSQAGRGIGYF.

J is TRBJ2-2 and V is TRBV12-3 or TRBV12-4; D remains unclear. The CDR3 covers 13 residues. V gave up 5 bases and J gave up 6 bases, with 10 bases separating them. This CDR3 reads CASSLTRPGELFF. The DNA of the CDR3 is TGTGCCAGCAGTCTAACCCGCCCCGGGGAGCTGTTTTTT.

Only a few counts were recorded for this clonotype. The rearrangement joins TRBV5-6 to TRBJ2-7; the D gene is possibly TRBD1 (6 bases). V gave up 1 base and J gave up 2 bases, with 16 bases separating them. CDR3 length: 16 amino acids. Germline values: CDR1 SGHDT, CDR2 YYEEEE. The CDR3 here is CASSLLGHLPTYEQYF. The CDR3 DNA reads TGTGCCAGCAGCTTGTTGGGACACCTACCCACCTACGAGCAGTACTTC. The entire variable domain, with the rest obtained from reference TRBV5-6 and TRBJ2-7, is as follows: DAGVTQSPTHLIKTRGQQVTLRCSPKSGHDTVSWYQQALGQGPQFIFQYYEEEERQRGNFPDRFSGHQFPNYSSELNVNALLLGDSALYLCASSLLGHLPTYEQYFGPGTRLTVT.

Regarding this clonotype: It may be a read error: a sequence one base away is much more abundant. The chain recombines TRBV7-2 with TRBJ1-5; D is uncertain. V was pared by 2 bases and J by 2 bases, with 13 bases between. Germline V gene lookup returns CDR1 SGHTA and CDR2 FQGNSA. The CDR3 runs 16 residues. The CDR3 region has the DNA TGTGCCAGCAGCTTAAGTGACACGGGTTGCAATCAGCCCCAGCATTTT. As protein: CASSLSDTGCNQPQHF.

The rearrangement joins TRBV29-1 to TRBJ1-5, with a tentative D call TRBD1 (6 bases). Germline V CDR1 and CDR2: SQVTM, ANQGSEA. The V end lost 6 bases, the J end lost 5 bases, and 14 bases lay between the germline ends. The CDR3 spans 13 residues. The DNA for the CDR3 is TGCAGCGTCGCTATGAACAGGGATCAGCCCCAGCATTTT. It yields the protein CSVAMNRDQPQHF. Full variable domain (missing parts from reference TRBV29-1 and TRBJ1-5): SAVISQKPSRDICQRGTSLTIQCQVDSQVTMMFWYRQQPGQSLTLIATANQGSEATYESGFVIDKFPISRPNLTFSTLTVSNMSPEDSSIYLCSVAMNRDQPQHFGDGTRLSIL.

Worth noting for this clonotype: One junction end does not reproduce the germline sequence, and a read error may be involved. CDR3: CASSIGQGAFSYEQYF. The CDR3 DNA reads TGTGCCAGCAGCATAGGACAGGGGGCTTTCTCCTACGAGCAGTACTTC. The genes are TRBV13 and TRBJ2-7; 11 nucleotides agree with TRBD1. Per the germline V gene, CDR1 is PRHDT and CDR2 is FYEKMQ (reference sequence). The CDR3 loop spans 16 amino acids.

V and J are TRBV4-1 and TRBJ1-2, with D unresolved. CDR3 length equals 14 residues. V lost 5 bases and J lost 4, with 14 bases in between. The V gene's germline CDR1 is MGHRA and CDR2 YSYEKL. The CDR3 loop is CASSASGESYGYTF. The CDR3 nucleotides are TGCGCCAGCAGCGCCTCGGGCGAATCCTATGGCTACACCTTC.

The CDR3 bases are TGCAGTGCCCACTCCAACAGCAATCAGCCCCAGCATTTT. It translates to CSAHSNSNQPQHF. The V gene is TRBV20-1, the J gene TRBJ1-5, with unresolved D. The CDR3 totals 13 residues. Per the germline V gene, CDR1 is DFQATT and CDR2 is SNEGSKA (reference sequence). V dropped 6 bases and J dropped 1 base, with 10 bases sitting between them.

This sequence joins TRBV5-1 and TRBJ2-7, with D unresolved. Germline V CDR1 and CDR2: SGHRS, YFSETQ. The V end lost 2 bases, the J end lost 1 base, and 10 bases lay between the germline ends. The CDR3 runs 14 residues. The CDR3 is CASSFLYDSYEQYF. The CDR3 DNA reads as TGCGCCAGCAGCTTCCTTTACGATTCCTACGAGCAGTACTTC.

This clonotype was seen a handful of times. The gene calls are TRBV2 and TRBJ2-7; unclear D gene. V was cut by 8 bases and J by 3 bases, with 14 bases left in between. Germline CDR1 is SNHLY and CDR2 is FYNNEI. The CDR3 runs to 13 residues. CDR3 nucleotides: TGTGCCAGCTGCTCGGACGGCATCTACGAGCAGTACTTC. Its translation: CASCSDGIYEQYF.

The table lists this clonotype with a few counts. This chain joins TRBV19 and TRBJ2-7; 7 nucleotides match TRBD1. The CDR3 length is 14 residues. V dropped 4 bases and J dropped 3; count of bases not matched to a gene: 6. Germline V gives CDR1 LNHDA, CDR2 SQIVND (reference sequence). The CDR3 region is CASSRQGLLYEQYF. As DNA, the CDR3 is TGTGCCAGTAGTAGACAGGGATTGCTCTACGAGCAGTACTTC.